The 25 T cell receptor beta chains below were found in one sample sequenced in a study of shared clonotypes between healthy human individuals. TCRdb's table, derived via immunoSEQ multiplex PCR, lists solely in-frame clones and lacks some. The sample shows under 2,500,000 clones, approximately 94% of them seen only once. The material sequenced was naive CD4+ T cells sorted from blood. The subset was: CD45RA+ positively selected. These receptors were obtained from a man aged 18 to 30 in good health.

Concerning this clone: Other nucleotide sequences in the sample specify the same CDR3. The chain is built from TRBV30 and TRBJ2-7; D is unclear. The CDR3 runs to 11 residues. Trimming removed 2 bases at V and 4 bases at J, with 6 bases between. Germline V lookup: CDR1 GTSNPN, CDR2 SVGIG (reference sequence). Here the CDR3 reads CAWSSDYEQYF. CDR3 DNA sequence: TGTGCCTGGAGTTCGGATTACGAGCAGTACTTC.

The chain carries TRBV10-1 and TRBJ2-2; 7 bases line up with TRBD1. There are 17 residues in the CDR3. Germline loops: CDR1 WNHNN, CDR2 SYGVQD (reference sequence). Germline trimming cut 7 bases from V and 0 bases from J; bases unmatched to any gene: 11. The CDR3 sequence: CASTTGAWSSNTGELFF. The CDR3 DNA follows: TGCGCCAGCACCACAGGGGCCTGGAGTTCGAACACCGGGGAGCTGTTTTTT.

The CDR3 is CASHTRGTKGQPQHF. The CDR3 DNA follows: TGTGCCAGCCATACTCGGGGGACCAAGGGTCAGCCCCAGCATTTT. The chain has TRBV27 and TRBJ1-5; D may be TRBD1 (5 bases). The CDR3 is 15 residues long. Trimming cost V 8 bases and J 6 bases, with 20 bases left between them. From germline, CDR1 is MNHEY and CDR2 SMNVEV (reference sequence).

The chain joins TRBV29-1 to TRBJ2-7; D remains unclear. The CDR3 length is 11 residues. Germline assignment: CDR1 SQVTM and CDR2 ANQGSEA. V was trimmed by 7 bases and J by 7 bases, leaving 14 bases between them. CDR3 in amino acids: CSAQTFGEQYF. For the CDR3, the DNA is TGCAGCGCTCAGACATTCGGGGAGCAGTACTTC.

A word on this clone: Other DNA variants within this sample encode the same CDR3. The chain recombines TRBV13 with TRBJ2-5, with a weak D call TRBD2 (6 bases). Germline loops: CDR1 PRHDT, CDR2 FYEKMQ (reference sequence). The ends were cut back, 0 bases at V and 2 bases at J, with 10 bases in the middle. This CDR3 is 15 amino acids long. CDR3 residues: CASSLGGGRQETQYF. CDR3 nucleotide sequence: TGTGCCAGCAGCTTAGGCGGGGGAAGACAAGAGACCCAGTACTTC.

The chain combines TRBV10-3 with TRBJ2-2; D unresolved. The CDR3 extends over 13 amino acids. Germline CDR1 and CDR2: ENHRY and SYGVKD. Trimming cost V 10 bases and J 6 bases, with 15 bases left between them. The CDR3 DNA follows: TGTGCCACTGAACCTTCGCATCCCGGGGAGCTGTTTTTT. Its protein is CATEPSHPGELFF.

This clone was seen only a few times. This chain links TRBV18 with TRBJ2-3; tentative D call: TRBD1 (6 bases). This CDR3 is 14 amino acids long. V gave up 4 bases and J gave up 2 bases, with 10 bases separating them. Germline CDR1 and CDR2: KGHSH and LQKENI. CDR3 in DNA: TGTGCCAGCTCACTGGACAGCCTCACAGATACGCAGTATTTT. It specifies CASSLDSLTDTQYF.

The chain is built from TRBV18 and TRBJ1-6, with D possibly being TRBD1 (6 bases). This CDR3 comprises 15 residues. CDR1 and CDR2 from the germline V gene are KGHSH and LQKENI. V was cut by 1 base and J by 7 bases, with 11 bases left in between. CDR3 sequence: CASSPRTEPNSPLHF. CDR3 coding DNA: TGTGCCAGCTCACCACGGACAGAACCCAATTCACCCCTCCACTTT.

The V call is TRBV6-1, the J call TRBJ1-1; D is unresolved. The CDR3 is 12 residues long. Deletions cut 5 bases from V and 0 bases from J, with 4 bases between. The germline gives CDR1 MNHNS, CDR2 SASEGT. The CDR3 loop reads CASSKLNTEAFF. CDR3 bases: TGTGCCAGCAGTAAATTGAACACTGAAGCTTTCTTT.

V is TRBV6-5 and J is TRBJ2-4, with D perhaps matching TRBD1 (6 bases). CDR3 length: 14 amino acids. CDR1 and CDR2 (germline): MNHEY, SVGAGI. V lost 2 bases and J lost 6, with 11 bases in between. The CDR3 is CASSYDRTRNIQYF. The DNA for the CDR3 is TGTGCCAGCAGTTACGACAGGACAAGAAACATTCAGTACTTC.

This clone was detected once. The chain is built from TRBV6-5 and TRBJ1-6; 9 bases are a match to TRBD1. Germline lookup yields CDR1 MNHEY and CDR2 SVGAGI. The length of the CDR3 is 15 residues. V lost 6 bases and J lost 5; bases outside the gene matches: 5. The CDR3 reads CASRRGQGNNSPLHF. In nucleotides, the CDR3 is TGTGCCAGCAGGCGAGGACAGGGGAATAATTCACCCCTCCACTTT.

The rearrangement links TRBV6-1 to TRBJ2-3, with 13 bases that match TRBD2. The germline V gene encodes CDR1 MNHNS and CDR2 SASEGT. The CDR3 runs to 15 residues. The V segment lost 5 bases and the J segment 7 bases; nucleotides outside the gene matches: 6. This CDR3 reads CASSTSGGGTNTQYF. DNA for the CDR3: TGTGCCAGCAGTACTAGCGGGGGGGGGACGAATACGCAGTATTTT.

The genes are TRBV7-2 and TRBJ1-1, with D uncertain. Germline V CDR1 and CDR2: SGHTA, FQGNSA. CDR3 length: 13 amino acids. The germline V and J ends were trimmed by 1 base and 9 bases, with 12 bases remaining between them. The CDR3 sequence is CASSLGGGLKAFF. In nucleotides, the CDR3 is TGTGCCAGCAGCTTAGGTGGCGGGTTGAAAGCTTTCTTT.

In regard to this clone: Other DNA variants within this sample encode the same CDR3. The chain combines TRBV6-5 with TRBJ2-7; TRBD1 matches at 9 bases. The trim removed 5 bases at V and 3 bases at J, leaving 2 bases unmatched. CDR1 is MNHEY, CDR2 SVGAGI, per germline. This CDR3 spans 13 amino acids. The DNA of the CDR3 is TGTGCCAGCAGTCGGACAGGGGACTACGAGCAGTACTTC. It translates to CASSRTGDYEQYF.

This chain connects TRBV6-1 to TRBJ2-3, with a possible D match to TRBD1 (6 bases). In germline, CDR1 is MNHNS, CDR2 SASEGT. The ends were cut back, 7 bases at V and 6 bases at J, with 17 bases in the middle. There are 14 residues in the CDR3. In nucleotides, the CDR3 is TGTGCCAGCACTAGGGGGTTAGAGAGGGATACGCAGTATTTT. This encodes CASTRGLERDTQYF.

The genes are TRBV6-4 and TRBJ2-5; possibly TRBD2 for D (7 bases). Germline V gives CDR1 MRHNA, CDR2 SNTAGT. This CDR3 is built from 15 residues. Deletions cut 5 bases from V and 4 bases from J, with 17 bases between. The CDR3 reads CASSLRGGALETQYF. CDR3 DNA sequence: TGTGCCAGCAGTCTGAGGGGGGGCGCATTAGAGACCCAGTACTTC.

Regarding this clone: An end of the junction differs from the germline gene, which may be a read error. The V gene is TRBV12-5, the J gene TRBJ2-1; D is possibly TRBD2 (5 bases). CDR1 is LGHNT, CDR2 FRNRAP, per germline. This CDR3 contains 10 residues. CDR3 sequence: CASGPPGSVF. The CDR3, as DNA: TGTGCTAGTGGGCCCCCGGGGTCGGTCTTC.

The CDR3 spells CASRFGRDNEQFF. For the CDR3, the DNA is TGTGCCAGCAGATTTGGACGTGACAATGAGCAGTTCTTC. J is TRBJ2-1 and V is TRBV2; D ambiguous. V was trimmed by 6 bases and J by 5 bases, leaving 11 bases between them. Per germline, CDR1 SNHLY and CDR2 FYNNEI. There are 13 residues in the CDR3.

The chain links TRBV6-1 to TRBJ1-4; D remains unclear. This CDR3 spans 15 amino acids. Trimming took off 4 bases at V and 8 bases at J, with 17 bases between the two ends. Germline CDR1 and CDR2: MNHNS and SASEGT. The CDR3 DNA follows: TGTGCCAGCAGTGGGTGGGGAGCGCGCCAGGAAAAACTGTTTTTT. Translating it yields CASSGWGARQEKLFF.

The chain couples TRBV6-1 to TRBJ2-3, with 8 positions matching TRBD2. After removal of 8 bases from V and 0 bases from J, the junction contained 7 bases not matched to a gene. The CDR3 runs 15 residues. Germline V lookup: CDR1 MNHNS, CDR2 SASEGT. CDR3 amino acids: CASAGTRSSTDTQYF. The CDR3 bases are TGTGCCAGCGCCGGGACTAGGTCTAGCACAGATACGCAGTATTTT.

V is TRBV7-6 and J is TRBJ1-1; a possible D gene is TRBD1 (6 bases). CDR1 SGHVS and CDR2 FNYEAQ come from the germline V gene. The CDR3 spans 17 residues. V lost 0 bases to trimming and J lost 0 bases, with 14 bases between them. As DNA, the CDR3 is TGTGCCAGCAGCTTAGCGATGGGGGGCCTGGTGAACACTGAAGCTTTCTTT. Translating gives CASSLAMGGLVNTEAFF.

The rearrangement links TRBV19 to TRBJ2-2; no clear D gene. CDR1 LNHDA and CDR2 SQIVND come from the germline V gene (reference sequence). V shed 5 bases and J shed 6 bases, with 13 bases lying between them. The CDR3 spans 14 residues. DNA of the CDR3: TGTGCCAGTAGTGCCCTCTCTATGGCCGGGGAGCTGTTTTTT. As protein: CASSALSMAGELFF.

In its sample, this clone was seen once. This chain links TRBV25-1 with TRBJ2-3; perhaps TRBD2 as D (7 bases). Germline values: CDR1 MGHDK, CDR2 SYGVNS. V lost 1 base, J lost 2 bases, and 16 bases lay in between. The CDR3 has 17 amino acids. Here the CDR3 reads CASSESLGGLYTDTQYF. The CDR3 DNA reads TGTGCCAGCAGTGAATCCCTCGGGGGGCTTTACACAGATACGCAGTATTTT.

The V and J genes are TRBV5-8 and TRBJ2-3; 8 bases are a match to TRBD1. J was trimmed by 2 bases and V by 3 bases; bases with no gene match: 8. Germline CDR1 SGHTS, CDR2 YDEGEE. The CDR3 runs to 16 residues. The CDR3 reads CASSWGQAVNTDTQYF. The CDR3 nucleotides read TGTGCCAGCAGCTGGGGACAGGCGGTCAACACAGATACGCAGTATTTT. The full variable domain, in which reference TRBV5-8 and TRBJ2-3 provide the parts outside the CDR3, is EAGVTQSPTHLIKTRGQQATLRCSPISGHTSVYWYQQALGLGLQFLLWYDEGEERNRGNFPPRFSGRQFPNYSSELNVNALELEDSALYLCASSWGQAVNTDTQYFGPGTRLTVL.

The rearrangement links TRBV7-9 to TRBJ1-6; no clear D. Germline values: CDR1 SEHNR, CDR2 FQNEAQ (reference sequence). The V gene lost 1 base and the J gene lost 11 bases, with 12 bases spanning the gap. The CDR3 is 14 amino acids. CDR3 protein: CASSLGTQFPPLHF. Written as DNA, the CDR3 is TGTGCCAGCAGCTTAGGTACCCAATTCCCACCCCTCCACTTT.